The clone carrying this TCR beta chain was observed many times. TCRdb itself ran the RT-PCR reads through MiXCR, one entry per CDR3 protein. The sample includes hundreds of thousands of distinct CDR3 sequences, 13% to 15% of them seen just once. This CDR3 spans 17 amino acids. V was trimmed by 4 bases and J by 3 bases, leaving 19 bases between them. The sequenced sample was memory CD4+ T cells from blood. This receptor was taken from a female donor in good health, serving as a healthy control. This chain connects TRBV12-3 or TRBV12-4 to TRBJ2-4, with D possibly being TRBD1 or TRBD2 (6 bases each). CDR3 sequence: CASSSGGGDVIKNIQYF. The DNA of the CDR3 is TGTGCCAGCAGTTCCGGGGGCGGGGACGTGATCAAAAACATTCAGTACTTC.